The 14 T cell receptor beta chains in this list originate from one sample, sequenced in a study of T cell clonality in common variable immunodeficiency. Study outcomes and limitations: Reportedly, TCR beta sequences from common variable immunodeficiency showed fewer deletions and N-nucleotide insertions.

Antigens for these TCRs are unknown. Clones were read by immunoSEQ multiplex PCR, and TCRdb kept only the in-frame ones, dropping some. The specimen has about 17,000 clones, none found just once. Material for sequencing was peripheral blood mononuclear cells. The source is a human donor with common variable immunodeficiency.

A word on this clone: With the read ending 3 residues before the CDR3 end, the germline J gene is used to fill in that end. J is TRBJ2-7 and V is TRBV14; 12 bases match TRBD1. The germline CDR1 and CDR2 sequences are SGHDN and FVKESK. With 1 base clipped from V and 4 bases from J, the junction kept 11 bases outside the gene matches. The CDR3 has 18 amino acids. The CDR3 DNA, read in part, is TGTGCCAGCAGCCAAGGCATCTTTCCGGGACAGGGGGCGTACGAG. This sequence encodes CASSQGIFPGQGAYE. The complete CDR3 reads CASSQGIFPGQGAYEQYF.

In its sample, this clone was seen a few times. An end of the junction differs from the germline gene, which may be a read error. Coverage ceases 3 residues before the CDR3 finishes, and the germline J gene fills in the end. The V and J genes are TRBV18 and TRBJ2-5; possibly TRBD2 for D (5 bases). The germline V gene has CDR1 KGHSH and CDR2 LQKENI. CDR3 length equals 14 residues. This chain's CDR3 is CASSPLGRLETQYF. The covered CDR3 bases are TGTGCCAGCTCTCCACTAGGGCGTTTAGAGACC.

This clone was detected only a few times. The read halts 3 residues ahead of the CDR3 end, with the missing end drawn from the germline J gene. V and J are TRBV19 and TRBJ1-2; a possible D gene is TRBD1 (5 bases). The CDR3 runs 15 residues. Germline-derived CDR1 and CDR2 are LNHDA and SQIVND (reference sequence). The germline V and J ends were trimmed by 3 bases and 4 bases, with 15 bases remaining between them. This chain's CDR3 is CASSISTGNSYGYTF. CDR3 DNA (partial): TGTGCCAGTAGTATTTCTACAGGCAACTCCTATGGC.

At least ten counts were recorded for this clone. The CDR3 end is not reached by the read, which stops 3 residues before it; the germline J gene fills it in. This chain joins TRBV7-9 and TRBJ2-2; the D is unclear. The CDR3 has 15 residues. The V end lost 7 bases, the J end lost 0 bases, and 12 bases lay between the germline ends. CDR1 is SEHNR and CDR2 is FQNEAQ in the germline V gene (reference sequence). CDR3 DNA (partial): TGTGCCAGCATCCGCGACATTGCGAACACCGGGGAG. This translates into CASIRDIANTGE. The CDR3, in full, reads CASIRDIANTGELFF.

This clone was detected a few times. Read sequence stops 3 residues before the CDR3 end, and the germline J gene provides the missing end. V usage is TRBV6-2 or TRBV6-3 and J usage is TRBJ1-5; D gene unclear. Trimming took off 0 bases at V and 6 bases at J, with 3 bases between the two ends. CDR1 is MNHEY, CDR2 SVGEGT, per germline. The CDR3 is 12 amino acids. The DNA read from the CDR3 is TGTGCCAGCAGTTACTCGGCTCAGCCC. It specifies CASSYSAQP. The whole CDR3 sequence reads CASSYSAQPQHF.

Comments on this clone: The sequence runs out 3 residues before the end of the CDR3; the remainder is reconstructed from the germline J gene. The rearrangement joins TRBV19 to TRBJ1-3; D ambiguous. V lost 2 bases, J lost 2 bases, and 7 bases lay in between. CDR1 and CDR2 (germline): LNHDA, SQIVND (reference sequence). The CDR3 is made up of 14 amino acids. Partial CDR3 DNA: TGTGCCAGTAGTATATCGGTTGCTGGAAACACC. Protein sequence: CASSISVAGNT. The full CDR3 protein reads CASSISVAGNTIYF.

This clone was counted many times. With the read ending 3 residues before the CDR3 end, the germline J gene is used to fill in that end. The V and J genes are TRBV7-2 and TRBJ1-1, with D uncertain. Germline V gene sequence: CDR1 SGHTA, CDR2 FQGNSA. V was cut by 5 bases and J by 3 bases, with 10 bases left in between. The CDR3 is 13 residues long. Incomplete CDR3 DNA: TGTGCCAGCAGCCGTTACGCGGACACTGAA. Amino acid sequence: CASSRYADTE. The full CDR3 protein reads CASSRYADTEAFF.

This clone was seen only a few times. The CDR3 end lies 3 residues beyond the end of the read and is filled in from the germline J gene. V is TRBV19 and J is TRBJ2-2, with D perhaps matching TRBD1 (5 bases). The length of the CDR3 is 11 residues. Trimming took 10 bases from V and 6 from J, leaving 9 bases between them. Germline V gene lookup returns CDR1 LNHDA and CDR2 SQIVND (reference sequence). CDR3 loop: CATRVAGELFF. Incomplete CDR3 DNA: TGTGCCACCAGGGTAGCCGGGGAG.

This clone was detected only a few times. Read data end 3 residues before the CDR3 end; the end is taken from the germline J gene. This chain links TRBV19 with TRBJ1-2, with 8 bases matching TRBD1. Looked up from germline, CDR1 is LNHDA and CDR2 is SQIVND (reference sequence). The CDR3 extends over 14 amino acids. V shed 6 bases, J shed 3 bases, and the junction held 6 bases outside the gene matches. CDR3 DNA (partial): TGTGCCAGTAGCTACGGACAGGGATACTATGGC. Translation: CASSYGQGYYG. Given in full, the CDR3 is CASSYGQGYYGYTF.

Ten or more counts support this clone. The CDR3 is cut off 3 residues early in the read; its end comes from the germline J gene. The genes are TRBV5-1 and TRBJ2-2; D possibly corresponds to TRBD1 (6 bases). CDR3 length equals 15 residues. Trimming left V 1 base short and J 7 bases short, with 14 bases between. Germline V gives CDR1 SGHRS, CDR2 YFSETQ. The CDR3 reads CASSLFKGENGELFF. The covered CDR3 bases are TGCGCCAGCAGCTTGTTTAAGGGGGAGAACGGGGAG.

This clone was picked up many times. The CDR3 end falls 3 residues outside the read, so it is completed with the germline J gene. The rearrangement joins TRBV20-1 to TRBJ2-1, with D maybe TRBD2 (5 bases). The CDR3 spans 14 residues. Deletions cut 6 bases from V and 7 bases from J, with 19 bases between. CDR1 is DFQATT, CDR2 SNEGSKA, per germline (reference sequence). CDR3: CSAIRRRVRNEQFF. The part of the CDR3 DNA that was read is TGCAGTGCCATTAGGCGGCGGGTTCGGAATGAG.

Worth noting for this clone: The read falls 3 residues short of the CDR3 end, and the missing part is taken from the germline J gene. The rearrangement uses TRBV29-1 and TRBJ2-5, with 8 positions matching TRBD2. The CDR3 extends over 13 amino acids. Germline V gene sequence: CDR1 SQVTM, CDR2 ANQGSEA. The V segment lost 4 bases and the J segment 3 bases; nucleotides outside the gene matches: 4. The CDR3 sequence: CSVVRAGEETQYF. The part of the CDR3 DNA that was read is TGCAGCGTTGTAAGAGCGGGAGAAGAGACC. Looking up the rest from reference TRBV29-1 and TRBJ2-5 gives the full variable domain: SAVISQKPSRDICQRGTSLTIQCQVDSQVTMMFWYRQQPGQSLTLIATANQGSEATYESGFVIDKFPISRPNLTFSTLTVSNMSPEDSSIYLCSVVRAGEETQYFGPGTRLLVL.

This clone came up many times. Read coverage stops 3 residues before the CDR3 terminus; the germline J gene supplies the remainder. The chain couples TRBV6-2 or TRBV6-3 to TRBJ2-5, with 9 bases that match TRBD2. CDR3 size: 16 residues. J gave up 3 bases and V 2 bases, and 7 bases lay outside the gene matches. Germline loops: CDR1 MNHEY, CDR2 SVGEGT. The CDR3 bases that were read are TGTGCCAGCAGTTACGTGCGGGGGGGCTTTAAAGAGACC. Translating gives CASSYVRGGFKET. Given in full, the CDR3 is CASSYVRGGFKETQYF.

For this clone: From the germline J gene comes the end of the CDR3, since the read stops 3 residues before it. The chain employs TRBV29-1 and TRBJ1-3; weak D call: TRBD1 (5 bases). This CDR3 region has 14 residues. The germline V and J ends were trimmed by 4 bases and 2 bases, with 12 bases remaining between them. Looked up from germline, CDR1 is SQVTM and CDR2 is ANQGSEA. The CDR3 reads CSVVAQVAGNTIYF. CDR3 DNA (partial): TGCAGCGTTGTGGCACAGGTTGCTGGAAACACC.